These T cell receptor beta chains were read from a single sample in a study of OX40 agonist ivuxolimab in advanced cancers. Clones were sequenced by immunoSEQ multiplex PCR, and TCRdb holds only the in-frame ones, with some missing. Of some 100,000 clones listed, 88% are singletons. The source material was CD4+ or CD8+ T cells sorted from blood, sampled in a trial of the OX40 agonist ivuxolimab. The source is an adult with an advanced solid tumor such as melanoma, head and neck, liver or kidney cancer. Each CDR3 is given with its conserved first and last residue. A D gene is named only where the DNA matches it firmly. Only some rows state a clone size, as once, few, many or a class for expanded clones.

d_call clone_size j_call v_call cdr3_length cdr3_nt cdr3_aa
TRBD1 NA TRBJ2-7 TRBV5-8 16 TGTGCCAGCAGCTTTGTCGCCACAGGGGCAACGGGCGAGCAGTACTTC CASSFVATGATGEQYF
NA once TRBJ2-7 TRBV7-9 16 TGTGCCAGCAGCTCGAACCGGGCCTCCCTCCGGGACGAGCAGTACTTC CASSSNRASLRDEQYF
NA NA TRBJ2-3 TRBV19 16 TGTGCCAGTAGTATAGATCGGGGCAGATCCACAGATACGCAGTATTTT CASSIDRGRSTDTQYF
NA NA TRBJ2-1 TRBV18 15 TGTGCCAGCTCACCGGGGGTAGATAGGGTGAATGAGCAGTTCTTC CASSPGVDRVNEQFF
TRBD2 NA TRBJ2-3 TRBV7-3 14 TGTGCCAGCAGCTCAGGACTAGCTAGGGGCACGCAGTATTTT CASSSGLARGTQYF
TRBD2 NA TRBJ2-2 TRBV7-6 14 TGTGCCAGCAGCTTAGTGCGGGAGAACGGGGAGCTGTTTTTT CASSLVRENGELFF
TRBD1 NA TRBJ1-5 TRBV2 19 TGTGCCAGCAGTGAAGCCCCACAGGGGGCTCTTTTTAGCAATCAGCCCCAGCATTTT CASSEAPQGALFSNQPQHF
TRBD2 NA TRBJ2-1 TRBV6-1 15 TGTGCCAGCAGCGGTAGGACTAGCGGGAGCAATGAGCAGTTCTTC CASSGRTSGSNEQFF
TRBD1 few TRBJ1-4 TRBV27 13 TGTGCCAGCTGGACAGGGACGAGTGAAAAACTGTTTTTT CASWTGTSEKLFF
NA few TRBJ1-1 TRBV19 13 TGTGCCAGTAGCGCGATTAGGGGGACTGAAGCTTTCTTT CASSAIRGTEAFF
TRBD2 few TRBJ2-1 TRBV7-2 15 TGTGCCAGCAGCCAGACTAGCGGGATTGGCAATGAGCAGTTCTTC CASSQTSGIGNEQFF
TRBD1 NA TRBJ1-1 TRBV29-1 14 TGCAGCGTTGTCGGGACAGGATCGAACACTGAAGCTTTCTTT CSVVGTGSNTEAFF
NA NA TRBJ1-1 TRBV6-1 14 TGTGCCAGCAGTGAAGCAAGGCCGGTTCGGGGAGCTTTCTTT CASSEARPVRGAFF
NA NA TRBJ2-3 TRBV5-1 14 TGCGCCAGCAGCTTGGCCCAAGCGCTTGATACGCAGTATTTT CASSLAQALDTQYF
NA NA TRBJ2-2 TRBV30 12 TGTGCCTGGAGTCCCCGGGCCGGGGAGCTGTTTTTT CAWSPRAGELFF
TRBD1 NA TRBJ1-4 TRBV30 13 TGTGCCTGGAGTCAGGGGGCCGGCGAAAAACTGTTTTTT CAWSQGAGEKLFF
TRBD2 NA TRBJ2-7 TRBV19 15 TGTGCCAGTAGTCTCGCGGGGGGAGCCACCGTCAAGCAGTACTTC CASSLAGGATVKQYF
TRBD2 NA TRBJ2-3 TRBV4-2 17 TGTGCCAGCAGCCAGGGGTCACTAGCGGGGTGGACAGATACGCAGTATTTT CASSQGSLAGWTDTQYF
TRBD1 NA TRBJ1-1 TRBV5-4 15 TGTGCCAGCAGCTTCCCCGGGACAGGGCCTATTGAAGCTTTCTTT CASSFPGTGPIEAFF
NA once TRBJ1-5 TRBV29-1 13 TGCAGCGTTGAAGAGGAATCCAATCAGCCCCAGCATTTT CSVEEESNQPQHF
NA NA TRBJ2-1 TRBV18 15 TGTGCCAGCTCACTACTAGCAGGGTCCTACAATGAGCAGTTCTTC CASSLLAGSYNEQFF
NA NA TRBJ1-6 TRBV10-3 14 TGTGCCATCAGTGACCGCAGGGATAATTCACCCCTCCACTTT CAISDRRDNSPLHF
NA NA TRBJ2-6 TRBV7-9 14 TGTGCCAGCAGTCTCACAGGGTCGGCCAACGTCCTGACTTTC CASSLTGSANVLTF
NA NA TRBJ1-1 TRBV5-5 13 TGTGCCAGCACCATACGGGCTCCTGGGGAGGCTTTCTTT CASTIRAPGEAFF
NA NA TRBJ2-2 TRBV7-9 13 TGTGCCAGCAGCCCAAGGGAGCCCGGGGAGCTGTTTTTT CASSPREPGELFF
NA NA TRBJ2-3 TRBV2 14 TGTGCCAGCAGTGGACAGACTAAGATAGGTACGCAGTATTTT CASSGQTKIGTQYF
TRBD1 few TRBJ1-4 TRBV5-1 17 TGCGCCAGCAGCCCGGGGACAGGGGACGCAACTAATGAAAAACTGTTTTTT CASSPGTGDATNEKLFF
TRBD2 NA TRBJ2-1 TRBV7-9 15 TGTGCCAGCAGCTTAGGGGAGGGATCTTACAATGAGCAGTTCTTC CASSLGEGSYNEQFF
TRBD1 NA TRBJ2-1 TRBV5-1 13 TGCGCCAGCAGACGGGGACAGGGGGATGAGCAGTTCTTC CASRRGQGDEQFF
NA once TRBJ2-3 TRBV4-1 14 TGCGCCAGCAGCCAAGGCCAGGGGTTAGATACGCAGTATTTT CASSQGQGLDTQYF
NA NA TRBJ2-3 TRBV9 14 TGTGCCAGCAGCGTAGGGGCCCTGGGAGAGTGGCAGTATTTT CASSVGALGEWQYF
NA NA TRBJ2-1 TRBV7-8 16 TGTGCCAGCAGCGCAGCTGCAGGGATGGGATACAATGAGCAGTTCTTC CASSAAAGMGYNEQFF
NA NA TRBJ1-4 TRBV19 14 TGTGCCAGTAGTATATCCAGGGAACGTGAAAAACTGTTTTTT CASSISREREKLFF
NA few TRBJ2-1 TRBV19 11 TGTGCCAGTAGTATACTTAATGAGCAGTTCTTC CASSILNEQFF
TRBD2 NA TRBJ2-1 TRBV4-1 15 TGCGCCAGCAGCCAAGCGGGCGGGAGAGGGAATGAGCAGTTCTTC CASSQAGGRGNEQFF
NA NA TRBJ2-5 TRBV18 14 TGTGCCAGCTCACCACGACGGGTGGGGGAGACCCAGTACTTC CASSPRRVGETQYF
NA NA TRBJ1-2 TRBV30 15 TGTGCCTGGAGTGAGGGTCCATACGGTACCTATGGCTACACCTTC CAWSEGPYGTYGYTF
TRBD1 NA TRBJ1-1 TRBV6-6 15 TGTGCCAGCAGTTACCAAGGACAGGCGAACACTGAAGCTTTCTTT CASSYQGQANTEAFF
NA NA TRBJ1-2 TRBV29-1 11 TGCAGCGTTGAAACGGGGTTACGCTACACCTTC CSVETGLRYTF
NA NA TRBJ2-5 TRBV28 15 TGTGCCAGCGGGCTACCCGGGACTGGCCAAGAGACCCAGTACTTC CASGLPGTGQETQYF
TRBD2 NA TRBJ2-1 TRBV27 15 TGTGCCAGCCGATCCGGGACTAGCGGGAGGGTCTCTGAGTTCTTC CASRSGTSGRVSEFF
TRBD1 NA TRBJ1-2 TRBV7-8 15 TGTGCCAGCAGCTTAAACCTACACAGGGGGAATGGCTACACCTTC CASSLNLHRGNGYTF
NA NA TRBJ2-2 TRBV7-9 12 TGTGCCAGCAGCTCAAACGGCCCCGAGCTGTTTTTT CASSSNGPELFF
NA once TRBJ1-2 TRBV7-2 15 TGTGCCAGCAGCCCGGGGACACTCACTAACTATGGCTACACCTTC CASSPGTLTNYGYTF
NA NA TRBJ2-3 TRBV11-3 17 TGTGCCAGCAGCCCCCATGGCGGCTTCTGGGGCGGAGATACGCAGTATTTT CASSPHGGFWGGDTQYF
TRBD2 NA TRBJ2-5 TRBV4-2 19 TGTGCCAGCAGCCCCGGACTAGCGGGAGGGCAAGGGGGAGGAGAGACCCAGTACTTC CASSPGLAGGQGGGETQYF
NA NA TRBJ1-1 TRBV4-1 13 TGCGCCAGCTGGGGGGGGTTGGACACTGAAGCTTTCTTT CASWGGLDTEAFF
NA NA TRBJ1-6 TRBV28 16 TGTGCCAGCAGTAAGTCAGGGGAAGGGGGATATTCACCCCTCCACTTT CASSKSGEGGYSPLHF
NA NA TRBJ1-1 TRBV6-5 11 TGTGCCAGCACGAGGAACACTGAAGCTTTCTTT CASTRNTEAFF
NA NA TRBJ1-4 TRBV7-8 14 TGTGCCAGCAGCCTGGGACAACATAATGAAAAACTGTTTTTT CASSLGQHNEKLFF
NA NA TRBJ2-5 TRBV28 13 TGTGCCAGCACCTCCCTCCTGGGGGAGACCCAGTACTTC CASTSLLGETQYF
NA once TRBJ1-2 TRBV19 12 TGTGCCAGTAGTACAGATAACTATGGCTACACCTTC CASSTDNYGYTF
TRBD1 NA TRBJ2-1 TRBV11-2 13 TGTGCCAGCAGCTTAGCACAGGGGGGAATGCTGTTCTTC CASSLAQGGMLFF
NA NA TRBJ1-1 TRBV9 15 TGTGCCAGCAGCGTAGGAGGCGGACCCGGGGCTGAAGCTTTCTTT CASSVGGGPGAEAFF